The clone carrying this T cell receptor (beta chain) was found once. Antigen specificity is unknown. The data were obtained in a study of beta chain features in type 1 diabetes. About the research overall: Age, gender and cell yields were similar between patients and healthy donors. The number of sorted cells examined across all samples was around 110 million. Study-wide results and caveats: The study found moderately but significantly shorter TCRB CDR3s in all four CD4+ subsets of Type 1 diabetes patients.

The study reverse transcribed the entire isolated RNA, so it sequenced expressed TCRB transcripts. Here immunoSEQ multiplex PCR was the method, and the copy in TCRdb shows in-frame clones only, minus some. The sample has around 19,000 clones, 50% seen once. Trimming at V came to 0 bases and at J to 4 bases, leaving 0 bases not matched to a gene. The CDR3 consists of 14 residues. The germline gives CDR1 SGHTA, CDR2 FQGTGA. Sequenced: stem cell memory CD4+ T cells from blood. The source of this sequence is a man aged 18 to 35 in good health. The V and J genes are TRBV7-3 and TRBJ1-3; 7 positions match TRBD1. The CDR3, as DNA: TGTGCCAGCAGCTTAACGACAGGGGGAAACACCATATATTTT. Residues: CASSLTTGGNTIYF.